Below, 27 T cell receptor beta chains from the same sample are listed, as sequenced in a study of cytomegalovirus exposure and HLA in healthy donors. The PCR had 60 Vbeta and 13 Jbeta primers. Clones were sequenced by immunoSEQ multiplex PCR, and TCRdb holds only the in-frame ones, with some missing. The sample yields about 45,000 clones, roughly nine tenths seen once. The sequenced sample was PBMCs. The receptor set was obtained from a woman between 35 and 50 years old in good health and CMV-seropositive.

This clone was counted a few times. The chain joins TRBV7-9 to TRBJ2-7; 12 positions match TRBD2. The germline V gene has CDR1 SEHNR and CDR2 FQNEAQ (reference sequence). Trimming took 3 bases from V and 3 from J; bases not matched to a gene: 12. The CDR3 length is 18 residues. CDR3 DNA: TGTGCCAGCAGCTTGCCCTCGGGACTAGCGGGTCAAGACTACGAGCAGTACTTC. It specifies CASSLPSGLAGQDYEQYF.

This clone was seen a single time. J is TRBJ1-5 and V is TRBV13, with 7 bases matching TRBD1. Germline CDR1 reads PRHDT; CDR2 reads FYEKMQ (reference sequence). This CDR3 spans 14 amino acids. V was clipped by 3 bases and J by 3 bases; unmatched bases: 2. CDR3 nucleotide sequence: TGTGCCAGCAGCTTGGGGACAGTCAATCAGCCCCAGCATTTT. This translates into CASSLGTVNQPQHF.

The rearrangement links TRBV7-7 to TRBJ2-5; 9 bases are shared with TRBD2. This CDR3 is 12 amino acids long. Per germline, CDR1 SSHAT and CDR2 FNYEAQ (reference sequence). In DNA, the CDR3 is TGTGTGGCGGGAGGGGAGCTGGAGACCCAGTACTTC. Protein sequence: CVAGGELETQYF.

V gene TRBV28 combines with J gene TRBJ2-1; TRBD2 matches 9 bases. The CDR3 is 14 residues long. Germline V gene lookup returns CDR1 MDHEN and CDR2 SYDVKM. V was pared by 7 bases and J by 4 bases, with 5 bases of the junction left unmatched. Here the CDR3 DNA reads TGTGCCAGCATTGGGCGGGAGGGTTACAATGAGCAGTTCTTC. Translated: CASIGREGYNEQFF.

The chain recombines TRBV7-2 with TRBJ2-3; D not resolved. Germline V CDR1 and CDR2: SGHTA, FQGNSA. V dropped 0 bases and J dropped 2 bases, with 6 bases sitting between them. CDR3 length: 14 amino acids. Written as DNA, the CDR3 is TGTGCCAGCAGCTTAGCGCGGTACACAGATACGCAGTATTTT. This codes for CASSLARYTDTQYF.

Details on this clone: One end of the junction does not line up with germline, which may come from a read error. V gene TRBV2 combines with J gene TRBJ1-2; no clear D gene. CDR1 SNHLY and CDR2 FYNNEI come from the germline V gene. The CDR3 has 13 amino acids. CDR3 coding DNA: TGTGTCAGCATAAACCCCGCGGGGTATGGCTACACCTTC. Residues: CVSINPAGYGYTF.

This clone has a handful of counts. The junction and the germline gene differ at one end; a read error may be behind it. The CDR3 DNA reads TGTGCCAGCAACTTAGCGGGGGGGATTAATGAGCAGTTCTTC. Translated, it gives CASNLAGGINEQFF. The V and J genes are TRBV13 and TRBJ2-1; 11 bases agree with TRBD2. The CDR3 covers 14 residues. Germline CDR1 and CDR2: PRHDT and FYEKMQ (reference sequence).

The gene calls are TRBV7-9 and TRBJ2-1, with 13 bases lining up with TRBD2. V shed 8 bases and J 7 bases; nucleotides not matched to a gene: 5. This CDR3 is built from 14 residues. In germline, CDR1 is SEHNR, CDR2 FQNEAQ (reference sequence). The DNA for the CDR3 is TGTGCCAGCCAGGGGACTAGCGGGGAAAATGAGCAGTTCTTC. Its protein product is CASQGTSGENEQFF.

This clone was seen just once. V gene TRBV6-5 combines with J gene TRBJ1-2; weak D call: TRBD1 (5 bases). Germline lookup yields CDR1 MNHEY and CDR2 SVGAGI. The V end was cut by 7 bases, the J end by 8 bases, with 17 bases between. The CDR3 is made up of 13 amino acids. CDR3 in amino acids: CASKQVPEVGYTF. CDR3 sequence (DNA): TGTGCCAGCAAACAGGTCCCCGAAGTAGGCTACACCTTC.

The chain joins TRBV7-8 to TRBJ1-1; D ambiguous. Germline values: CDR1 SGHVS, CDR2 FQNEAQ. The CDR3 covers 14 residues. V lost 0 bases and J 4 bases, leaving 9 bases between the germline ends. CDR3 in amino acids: CASSLAAGSTEAFF. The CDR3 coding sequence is TGTGCCAGCAGCTTAGCGGCCGGGAGCACTGAAGCTTTCTTT.

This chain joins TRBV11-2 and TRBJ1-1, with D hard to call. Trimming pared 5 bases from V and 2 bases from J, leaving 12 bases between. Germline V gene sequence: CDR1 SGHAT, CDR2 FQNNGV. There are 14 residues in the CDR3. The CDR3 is CASSTPTLNTEAFF. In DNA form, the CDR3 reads TGTGCCAGCAGCACCCCGACACTTAACACTGAAGCTTTCTTT.

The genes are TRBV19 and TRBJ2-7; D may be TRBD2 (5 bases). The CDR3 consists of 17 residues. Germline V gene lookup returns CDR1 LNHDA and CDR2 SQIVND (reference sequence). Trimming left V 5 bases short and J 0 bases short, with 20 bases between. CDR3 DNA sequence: TGTGCCAGTAGTGGTCGCGGGCTCCTCGGCAGCTCCTACGAGCAGTACTTC. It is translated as CASSGRGLLGSSYEQYF.

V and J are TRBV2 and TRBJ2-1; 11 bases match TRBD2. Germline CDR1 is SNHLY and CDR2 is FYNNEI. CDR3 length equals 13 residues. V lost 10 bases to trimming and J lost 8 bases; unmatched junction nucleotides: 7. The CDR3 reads CATRLAGWDEQFF. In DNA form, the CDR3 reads TGTGCCACGAGACTAGCGGGGTGGGATGAGCAGTTCTTC.

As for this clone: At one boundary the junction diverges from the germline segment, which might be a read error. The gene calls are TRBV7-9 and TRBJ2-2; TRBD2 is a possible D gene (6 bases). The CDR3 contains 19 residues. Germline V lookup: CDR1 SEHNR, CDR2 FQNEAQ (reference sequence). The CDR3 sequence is CSSSSPHTGRGTNTGELFF. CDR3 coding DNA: TGTTCCAGCAGCAGCCCTCACACTGGGCGGGGAACGAACACCGGGGAGCTGTTTTTT. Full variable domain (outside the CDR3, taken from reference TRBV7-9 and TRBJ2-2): DTGVSQNPRHKITKRGQNVTFRCDPISEHNRLYWYRQTLGQGPEFLTYFQNEAQLEKSRLLSDRFSAERPKGSFSTLEIQRTEQGDSAMYLCSSSSPHTGRGTNTGELFFGEGSRLTVL.

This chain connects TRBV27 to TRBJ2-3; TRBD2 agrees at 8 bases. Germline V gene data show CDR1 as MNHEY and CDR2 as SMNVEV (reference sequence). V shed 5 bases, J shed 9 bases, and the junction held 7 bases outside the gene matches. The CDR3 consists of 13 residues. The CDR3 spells CASSLHREGTQYF. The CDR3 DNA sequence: TGTGCCAGCAGTCTCCACCGGGAGGGCACGCAGTATTTT.

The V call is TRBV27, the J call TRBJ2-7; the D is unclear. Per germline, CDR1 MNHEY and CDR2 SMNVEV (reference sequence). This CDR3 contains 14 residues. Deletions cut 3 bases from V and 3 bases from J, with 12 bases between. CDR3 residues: CASSFGLEHYEQYF. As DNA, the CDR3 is TGTGCCAGCAGTTTTGGTCTAGAGCACTACGAGCAGTACTTC.

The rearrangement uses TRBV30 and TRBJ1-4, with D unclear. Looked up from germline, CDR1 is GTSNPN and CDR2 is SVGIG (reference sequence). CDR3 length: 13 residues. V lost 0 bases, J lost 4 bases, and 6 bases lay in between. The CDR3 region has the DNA TGTGCCTGGAGTGTATCTCTTAATGAAAAACTGTTTTTT. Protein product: CAWSVSLNEKLFF.

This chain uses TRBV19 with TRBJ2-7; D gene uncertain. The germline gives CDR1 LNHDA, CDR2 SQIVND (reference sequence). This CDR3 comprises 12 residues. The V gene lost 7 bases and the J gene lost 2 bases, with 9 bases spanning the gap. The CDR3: CASNSGTYEQYF. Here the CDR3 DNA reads TGTGCCAGTAATTCAGGAACCTACGAGCAGTACTTC.

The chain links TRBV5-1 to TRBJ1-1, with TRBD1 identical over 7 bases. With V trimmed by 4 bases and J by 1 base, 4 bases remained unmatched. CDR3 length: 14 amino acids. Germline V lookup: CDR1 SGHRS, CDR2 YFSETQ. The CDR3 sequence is CASSAGQQNTEAFF. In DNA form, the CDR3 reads TGCGCCAGCAGCGCGGGACAGCAGAACACTGAAGCTTTCTTT.

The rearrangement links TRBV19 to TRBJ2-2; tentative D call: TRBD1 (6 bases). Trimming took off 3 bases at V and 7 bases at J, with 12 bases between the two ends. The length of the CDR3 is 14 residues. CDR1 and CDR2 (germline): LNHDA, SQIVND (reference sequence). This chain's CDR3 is CASSISGADGELFF. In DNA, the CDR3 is TGTGCCAGTAGTATTTCAGGGGCGGACGGGGAGCTGTTTTTT.

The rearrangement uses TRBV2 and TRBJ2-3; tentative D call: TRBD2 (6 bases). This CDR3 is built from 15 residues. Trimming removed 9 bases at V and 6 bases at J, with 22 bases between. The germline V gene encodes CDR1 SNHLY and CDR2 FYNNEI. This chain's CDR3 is CARPFLAAPLDTQYF. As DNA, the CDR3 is TGTGCCAGACCCTTCTTAGCGGCCCCGCTGGATACGCAGTATTTT.

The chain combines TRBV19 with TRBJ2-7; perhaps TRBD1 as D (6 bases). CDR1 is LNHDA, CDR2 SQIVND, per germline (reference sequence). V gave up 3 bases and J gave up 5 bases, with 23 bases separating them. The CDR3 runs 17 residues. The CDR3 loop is CASSITIGLTGSHEQYF. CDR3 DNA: TGTGCCAGTAGTATCACAATTGGGTTAACAGGGAGTCACGAGCAGTACTTC.

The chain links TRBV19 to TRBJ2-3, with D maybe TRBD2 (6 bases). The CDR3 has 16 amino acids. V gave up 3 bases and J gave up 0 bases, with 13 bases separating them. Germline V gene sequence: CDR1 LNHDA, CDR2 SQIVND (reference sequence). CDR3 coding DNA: TGTGCCAGTAGTATGGTCTACAGCGGGAGCACAGATACGCAGTATTTT. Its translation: CASSMVYSGSTDTQYF.

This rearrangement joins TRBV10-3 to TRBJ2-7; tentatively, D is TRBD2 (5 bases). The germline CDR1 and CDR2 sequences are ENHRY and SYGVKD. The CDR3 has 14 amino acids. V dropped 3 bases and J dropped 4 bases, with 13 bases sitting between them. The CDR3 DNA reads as TGTGCCATCAGTGACGCGGTAGCGCATTACGAGCAGTACTTC. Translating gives CAISDAVAHYEQYF.

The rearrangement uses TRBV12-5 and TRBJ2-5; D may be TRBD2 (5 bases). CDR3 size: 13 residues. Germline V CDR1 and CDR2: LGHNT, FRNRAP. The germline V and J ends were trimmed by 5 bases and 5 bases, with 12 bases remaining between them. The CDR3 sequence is CASGGSGRETQYF. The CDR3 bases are TGTGCTAGTGGTGGGAGCGGTCGGGAGACCCAGTACTTC. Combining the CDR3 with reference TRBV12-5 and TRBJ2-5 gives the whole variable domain DARVTQTPRHKVTEMGQEVTMRCQPILGHNTVFWYRQTMMQGLELLAYFRNRAPLDDSGMPKDRFSAEMPDATLATLKIQPSEPRDSAVYFCASGGSGRETQYFGPGTRLLVL.

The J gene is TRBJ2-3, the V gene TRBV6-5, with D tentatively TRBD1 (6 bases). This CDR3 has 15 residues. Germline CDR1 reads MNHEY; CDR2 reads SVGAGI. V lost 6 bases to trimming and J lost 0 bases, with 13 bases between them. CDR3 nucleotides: TGTGCCAGCAGACATGACAGGTTAAGCACAGATACGCAGTATTTT. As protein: CASRHDRLSTDTQYF.

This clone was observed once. DNA of the CDR3: TGTGCCAGCAGCAACCGGGTACACGAGCAGTACTTC. As protein: CASSNRVHEQYF. The rearrangement joins TRBV13 to TRBJ2-7; D is unclear. Germline V gives CDR1 PRHDT, CDR2 FYEKMQ (reference sequence). V was trimmed by 5 bases and J by 5 bases, leaving 10 bases between them. The CDR3 covers 12 residues.